The rows below give T cell receptor beta chains drawn from one sample of a study of naive and memory T cell subsets. TCRdb independently ran MiXCR on the UMI-ligation and nested PCR reads; one entry per CDR3 protein. The data show about 99,000 distinct CDR3 sequences, around 15% seen once. The sequenced sample was naive CD8+ T cells from blood. Every receptor here comes from a human donor in good health. Each CDR3 is given with its conserved first and last residue. A D gene is named only where the DNA matches it firmly. For some rows the clone size is stated as once, few or many, or as a class when expanded; others skip it.

>TRBJ1-3|-|TRBV21-1|-
CASSKSWDRGNMSGNTIYF
TGTGCCAGCAGCAAATCGTGGGACAGGGGAAATATGTCTGGAAACACCATATATTTT
>TRBJ1-1|TRBD1|TRBV9|few
CASSVRGQGASEAFF
TGTGCCAGCAGCGTAAGGGGACAGGGGGCAAGTGAAGCTTTCTTT
>TRBJ2-2|-|TRBV24-1|-
CATSDLQRNTGELFF
TGTGCCACCAGTGATTTGCAAAGGAACACCGGGGAGCTGTTTTTT
>TRBJ2-1|TRBD2|TRBV6-6|few
CASRPTTSGHEQFF
TGTGCCAGCAGACCTACGACTAGCGGTCATGAGCAGTTCTTC
>TRBJ2-7|-|TRBV6-5|many
CASSYGRKDYEQYF
TGTGCCAGCAGTTACGGTCGAAAGGACTACGAGCAGTACTTC
>TRBJ1-2|-|TRBV28|many
CASSSPGTIYGYTF
TGTGCCAGCAGTTCCCCCGGGACAATTTATGGCTACACCTTC
>TRBJ2-7|TRBD1|TRBV3-1|-
CASSQPDRAEQYF
TGTGCCAGCAGCCAGCCCGACAGGGCCGAGCAGTACTTC
>TRBJ2-5|TRBD2|TRBV18|-
CASSLSAGTSLGETQYF
TGTGCCAGCTCACTCTCAGCCGGGACTAGCCTGGGAGAGACCCAGTACTTC
>TRBJ2-3|TRBD2|TRBV6-5|many
CASGLAEADTQYF
TGTGCCAGCGGCCTAGCGGAGGCAGATACGCAGTATTTT
>TRBJ1-2|-|TRBV12-3/TRBV12-4|-
CASSGGVGGYTF
TGTGCCAGCAGCGGGGGGGTTGGTGGCTACACCTTC
>TRBJ2-3|TRBD2|TRBV12-3/TRBV12-4|many
CASSFPVTSGSMDTQYF
TGTGCCAGCAGTTTCCCCGTAACTAGCGGGAGCATGGATACGCAGTATTTT
>TRBJ2-7|-|TRBV5-4|few
CASSSNFEGGGLYEQYF
TGTGCCAGCAGCTCTAATTTTGAGGGAGGGGGACTCTACGAGCAGTACTTC
>TRBJ1-5|-|TRBV4-3|-
CASSQVNSNQPQHF
TGCGCCAGCAGCCAAGTAAATAGCAATCAGCCCCAGCATTTT
>TRBJ2-2|TRBD1|TRBV30|-
CAWSPGQGEPRTGELFF
TGTGCCTGGAGCCCGGGACAGGGGGAACCTAGGACCGGGGAGCTGTTTTTT
>TRBJ1-1|-|TRBV12-3/TRBV12-4|many
CASTIQGNTEAFF
TGTGCCAGCACAATACAGGGGAACACTGAAGCTTTCTTT
>TRBJ2-3|-|TRBV19|many
CASKTSGVVTDTQYF
TGTGCCAGTAAGACCTCGGGGGTGGTCACAGATACGCAGTATTTT
>TRBJ2-7|-|TRBV7-8|few
CASSPVPGRRPHEQYF
TGTGCCAGCAGCCCGGTCCCGGGGCGGAGACCGCACGAGCAGTACTTC
>TRBJ2-3|TRBD2|TRBV7-9|-
CASSLVGGSSDTQYF
TGTGCCAGCAGCTTAGTGGGCGGGAGCTCAGATACGCAGTATTTT
>TRBJ1-2|-|TRBV28|-
CASSVPTGMGGYTF
TGTGCCAGCTCGGTCCCTACAGGGATGGGTGGCTACACCTTC
>TRBJ2-7|TRBD1|TRBV11-2|few
CASSGDSSYEQYF
TGTGCCAGCAGCGGGGACAGCTCCTACGAGCAGTACTTC
>TRBJ2-7|-|TRBV27|-
CASSSHRIDEQYF
TGTGCCAGCAGCTCCCATAGGATAGACGAGCAGTACTTC
>TRBJ1-5|-|TRBV12-3/TRBV12-4|few
CASSFGRGQPQHF
TGTGCCAGCAGTTTTGGGAGGGGACAGCCCCAGCATTTT